Included here is one T cell receptor beta chain sequence, with context. Its antigen remains unknown. The CDR3 is made up of 15 amino acids. In germline, CDR1 is MGHRA, CDR2 YSYEKL. V shed 2 bases, J shed 5 bases, and the junction held 2 bases outside the gene matches. This sample was taken from a study of cytomegalovirus exposure and HLA in healthy donors. Whole-study findings and limits: Presence/absence analyses took donor sequencing depth as roughly uniform.

A multiplex PCR was run with 60 Vbeta primers and 13 Jbeta primers. Using immunoSEQ multiplex PCR, the repertoire was profiled, and TCRdb retains in-frame clones only, with some absent. The table shows about 190,000 clones, with around three quarters occurring only once. This receptor was identified in a woman under 40 in good health and CMV-seronegative. The gene calls are TRBV4-1 and TRBJ1-6, with TRBD1 matching 8 bases. What was sequenced was PBMCs. The CDR3, as DNA: TGCGCCAGCAGCCAAAACAGGGGGGATAATTCACCCCTCCACTTT. It is translated as CASSQNRGDNSPLHF.